The next 6 T cell receptor beta chains were all read from a single sample in a study of blood T cell repertoires in COVID-19. Clones were read by immunoSEQ multiplex PCR, and TCRdb kept only the in-frame ones, dropping some. Of 410,000 or so clones in the sample, about 89% were seen once. Material: peripheral blood. Receptors were obtained from a woman aged 40 to 55 with COVID-19, enrolled during active disease.

The table lists this clone with a count of one. The chain employs TRBV3-1 (or the pseudogene TRBV3-2) and TRBJ2-1; TRBD1 agrees at 11 bases. Looked up from germline, CDR1 is LGHDT and CDR2 is YNNKEL (reference sequence). V was clipped by 4 bases and J by 7 bases; unmatched bases: 6. The CDR3 contains 15 residues. The CDR3 here is CASSRRTGGTNEQFF. DNA for the CDR3: TGTGCCAGCAGCCGTCGGACAGGGGGCACAAATGAGCAGTTCTTC.

V is TRBV19 and J is TRBJ1-5, with 7 bases identical to TRBD1. Unmatched junction bases numbered 7, after V lost 2 bases and J lost 6 bases. This CDR3 region has 15 residues. The germline gives CDR1 LNHDA, CDR2 SQIVND (reference sequence). CDR3 coding DNA: TGTGCCAGTAGTATATTCCAGGGGGTTAGTCAGCCCCAGCATTTT. It translates to CASSIFQGVSQPQHF.

The chain is built from TRBV6-5 and TRBJ1-4; TRBD1 matches at 7 bases. CDR3 length: 14 amino acids. Germline values: CDR1 MNHEY, CDR2 SVGAGI. Trimming took 8 bases from V and 8 from J; bases not matched to a gene: 11. In nucleotides, the CDR3 is TGTGCCAGCGGAGGGGCAGGGGGTGACGAAAAACTGTTTTTT. Translation gives CASGGAGGDEKLFF.

In its sample, this clone was seen once. This chain connects TRBV2 to TRBJ2-7, with 9 positions matching TRBD1. CDR3 length: 13 amino acids. V gave up 11 bases and J gave up 2 bases; unmatched junction bases: 7. Germline CDR1 reads SNHLY; CDR2 reads FYNNEI. CDR3 sequence: CAGGTGSTYEQYF. The CDR3 DNA sequence: TGTGCCGGGGGGACAGGGTCTACCTACGAGCAGTACTTC.

The gene calls are TRBV5-1 and TRBJ1-1, with 7 bases that match TRBD1. Germline lookup yields CDR1 SGHRS and CDR2 YFSETQ. The J segment lost 1 base and the V segment lost 0 bases, leaving 3 bases of the junction unmatched. The CDR3 extends over 15 amino acids. The CDR3 DNA reads TGCGCCAGCAGCTTGGTGACAGGGACGAACACTGAAGCTTTCTTT. It codes for CASSLVTGTNTEAFF.

The chain combines TRBV7-9 with TRBJ1-4; 7 positions match TRBD1. The CDR3 sequence is 15 residues long. J gave up 4 bases and V 5 bases, and 7 bases lay outside the gene matches. Germline V gives CDR1 SEHNR, CDR2 FQNEAQ (reference sequence). The CDR3, as DNA: TGTGCCAGCAGCCCGCGGACAGGCCGTAATGAAAAACTGTTTTTT. Translated: CASSPRTGRNEKLFF.